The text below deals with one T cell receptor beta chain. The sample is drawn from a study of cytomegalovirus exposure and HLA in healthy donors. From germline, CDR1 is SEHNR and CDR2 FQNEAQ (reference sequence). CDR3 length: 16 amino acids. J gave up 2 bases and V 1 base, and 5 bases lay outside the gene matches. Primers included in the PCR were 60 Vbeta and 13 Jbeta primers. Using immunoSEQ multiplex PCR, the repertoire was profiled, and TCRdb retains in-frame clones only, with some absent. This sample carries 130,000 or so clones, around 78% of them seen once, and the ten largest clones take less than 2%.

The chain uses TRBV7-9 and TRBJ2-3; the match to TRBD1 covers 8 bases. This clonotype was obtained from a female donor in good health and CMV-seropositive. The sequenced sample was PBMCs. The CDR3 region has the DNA TGTGCCAGCAGCTTAGGTAGGGACAGGAACACAGATACGCAGTATTTT. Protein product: CASSLGRDRNTDTQYF.